The sequence of this T cell receptor beta chain was determined in a study of blood T cell repertoires in COVID-19. Study overall: The cDNA or gDNA used as material had been derived from T cells, B-cell-depleted T cells, or PBMCs.

Germline loops: CDR1 MGHRA, CDR2 YSYEKL. The V and J ends lost 4 bases and 0 bases, in that order; junction bases with no gene match: 12. The CDR3 has 19 amino acids. The assay was immunoSEQ multiplex PCR, and TCRdb's table has in-frame clones only and misses some. Among some 180,000 clones listed, approximately 85% were seen once. This TCR came from a woman at least 80 years old with COVID-19, enrolled during active disease. The chain employs TRBV4-1 and TRBJ2-2; 9 nucleotides line up with TRBD1. What was sequenced was peripheral blood. The CDR3 DNA reads as TGCGCCAGCAGCCGACCCAGACAGGGGGGCTACGCGAACACCGGGGAGCTGTTTTTT. This gives the protein CASSRPRQGGYANTGELFF.